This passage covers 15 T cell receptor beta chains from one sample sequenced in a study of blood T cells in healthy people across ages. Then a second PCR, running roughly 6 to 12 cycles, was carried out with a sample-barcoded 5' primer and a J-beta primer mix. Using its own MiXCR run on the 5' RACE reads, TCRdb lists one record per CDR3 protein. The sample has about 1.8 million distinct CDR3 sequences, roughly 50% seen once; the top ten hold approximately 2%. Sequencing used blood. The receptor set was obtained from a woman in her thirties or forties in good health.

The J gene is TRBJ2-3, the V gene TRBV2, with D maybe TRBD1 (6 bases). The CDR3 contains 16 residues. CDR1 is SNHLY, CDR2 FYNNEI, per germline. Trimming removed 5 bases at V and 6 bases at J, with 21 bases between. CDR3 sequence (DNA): TGTGCCAGCAGTAACACTTTCGACACAGGGTCCGATACGCAGTATTTT. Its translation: CASSNTFDTGSDTQYF.

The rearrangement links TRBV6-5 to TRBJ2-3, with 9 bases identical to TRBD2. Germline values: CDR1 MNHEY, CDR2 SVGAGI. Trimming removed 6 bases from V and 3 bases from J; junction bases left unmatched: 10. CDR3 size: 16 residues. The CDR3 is CASRVRGGGATDTQYF. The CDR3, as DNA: TGTGCCAGCAGGGTACGCGGCGGGGGGGCGACAGATACGCAGTATTTT.

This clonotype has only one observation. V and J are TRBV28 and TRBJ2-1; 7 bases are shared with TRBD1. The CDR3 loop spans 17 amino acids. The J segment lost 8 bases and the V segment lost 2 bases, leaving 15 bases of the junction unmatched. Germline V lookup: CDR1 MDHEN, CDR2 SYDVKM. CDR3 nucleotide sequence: TGTGCCAGCAGTTTACCCGAGGACGACAGGGTTATGGATGAGCAGTTCTTC. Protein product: CASSLPEDDRVMDEQFF.

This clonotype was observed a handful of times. The CDR3 bases are TGTGCCAGCAGCCAAGAGGGACAGGGTTTTCCCTACAATGAGCAGTTCTTC. Translating gives CASSQEGQGFPYNEQFF. The chain carries TRBV4-2 and TRBJ2-1; 9 bases are a match to TRBD1. J lost 2 bases, V lost 0 bases, and 5 bases had no gene match. The CDR3 length is 17 residues. Germline assignment: CDR1 LGHNA and CDR2 YNFKEQ.

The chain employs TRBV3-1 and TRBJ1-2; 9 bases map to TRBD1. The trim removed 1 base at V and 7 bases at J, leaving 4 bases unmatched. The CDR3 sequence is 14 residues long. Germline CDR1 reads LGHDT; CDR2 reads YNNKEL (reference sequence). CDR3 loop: CASSQGRTGVGYTF. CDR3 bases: TGTGCCAGCAGCCAAGGGCGGACAGGGGTTGGCTACACCTTC.

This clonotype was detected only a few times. The CDR3 sequence is CSVGRRGSEKLFF. The DNA for the CDR3 is TGCAGCGTTGGGCGCAGGGGCAGCGAAAAACTGTTTTTT. The V call is TRBV29-1, the J call TRBJ1-4; a weak D match, TRBD1 (6 bases). This CDR3 spans 13 amino acids. Trimming pared 4 bases from V and 8 bases from J, leaving 14 bases between. Germline V lookup: CDR1 SQVTM, CDR2 ANQGSEA.

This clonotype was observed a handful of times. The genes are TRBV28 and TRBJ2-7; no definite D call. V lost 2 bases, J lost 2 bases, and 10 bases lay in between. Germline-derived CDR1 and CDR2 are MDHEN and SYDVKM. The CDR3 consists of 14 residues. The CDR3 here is CASSLRVTTYEQYF. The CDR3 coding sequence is TGTGCCAGCAGTTTACGGGTAACGACCTACGAGCAGTACTTC.

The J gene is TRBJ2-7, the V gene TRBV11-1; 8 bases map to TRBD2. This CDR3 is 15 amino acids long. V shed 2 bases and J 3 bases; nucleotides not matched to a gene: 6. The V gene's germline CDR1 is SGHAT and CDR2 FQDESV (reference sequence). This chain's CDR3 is CASSLSGGQSYEQYF. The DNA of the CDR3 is TGTGCCAGCAGCTTATCGGGGGGGCAGAGCTACGAGCAGTACTTC.

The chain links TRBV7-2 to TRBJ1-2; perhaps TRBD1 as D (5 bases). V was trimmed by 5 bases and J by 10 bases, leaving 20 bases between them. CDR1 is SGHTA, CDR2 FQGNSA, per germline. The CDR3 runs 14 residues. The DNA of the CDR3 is TGTGCCAGCAGCCCCCGAGGTGGGGGGTGGGTCTACACCTTC. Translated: CASSPRGGGWVYTF.

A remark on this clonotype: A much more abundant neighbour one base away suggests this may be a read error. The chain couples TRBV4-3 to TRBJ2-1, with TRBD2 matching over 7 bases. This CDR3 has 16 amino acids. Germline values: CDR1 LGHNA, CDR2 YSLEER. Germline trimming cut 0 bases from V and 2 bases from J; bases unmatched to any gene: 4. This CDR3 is CASSQDWLAAYNEQFF. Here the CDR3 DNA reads TGCGCCAGCAGCCAAGATTGGCTAGCGGCCTACAATGAGCAGTTCTTC.

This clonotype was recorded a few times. In nucleotides, the CDR3 is TGTGCCAGCAGCCAAGACCTTATGACTAGCTTCTATGAGCAGTTCTTC. It translates to CASSQDLMTSFYEQFF. The chain carries TRBV4-2 and TRBJ2-1; 7 bases are shared with TRBD2. Unmatched junction bases numbered 10, after V lost 0 bases and J lost 8 bases. CDR3 length: 16 residues. Germline V lookup: CDR1 LGHNA, CDR2 YNFKEQ.

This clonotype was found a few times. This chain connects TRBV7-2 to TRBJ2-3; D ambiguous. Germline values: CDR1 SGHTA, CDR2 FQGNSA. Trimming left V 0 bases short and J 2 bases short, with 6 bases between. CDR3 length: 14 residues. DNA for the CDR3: TGTGCCAGCAGCTTAGCGAGGCCCACAGATACGCAGTATTTT. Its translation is CASSLARPTDTQYF. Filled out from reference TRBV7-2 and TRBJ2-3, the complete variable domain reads GAGVSQSPSNKVTEKGKDVELRCDPISGHTALYWYRQSLGQGLEFLIYFQGNSAPDKSGLPSDRFSAERTGGSVSTLTIQRTQQEDSAVYLCASSLARPTDTQYFGPGTRLTVL.

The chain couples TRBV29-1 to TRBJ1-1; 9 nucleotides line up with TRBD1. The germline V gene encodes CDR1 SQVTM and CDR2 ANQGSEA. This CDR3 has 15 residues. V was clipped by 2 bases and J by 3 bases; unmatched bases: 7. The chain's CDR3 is CSVESRQGVHTEAFF. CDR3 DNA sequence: TGCAGCGTTGAAAGCCGACAGGGGGTTCACACTGAAGCTTTCTTT.

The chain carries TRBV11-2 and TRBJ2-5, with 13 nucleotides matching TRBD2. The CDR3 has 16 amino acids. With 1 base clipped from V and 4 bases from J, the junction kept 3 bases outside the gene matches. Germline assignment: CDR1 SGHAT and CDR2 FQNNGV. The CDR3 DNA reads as TGTGCCAGCAGCTTAGTCCGACTAGCGGGGGGAGAGACCCAGTACTTC. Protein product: CASSLVRLAGGETQYF.

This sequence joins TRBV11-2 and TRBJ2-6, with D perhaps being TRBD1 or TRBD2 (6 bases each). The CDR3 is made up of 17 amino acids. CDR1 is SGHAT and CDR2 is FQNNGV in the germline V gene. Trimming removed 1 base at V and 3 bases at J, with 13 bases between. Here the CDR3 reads CASSLGSGAVGANVLTF. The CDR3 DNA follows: TGTGCCAGCAGCTTAGGCTCGGGGGCGGTTGGGGCCAACGTCCTGACTTTC.